The 18 T cell receptor beta chains given below trace back to one sample, sequenced in a study of OX40 agonist ivuxolimab in advanced cancers. Profiling relied on immunoSEQ multiplex PCR, and the TCRdb table lists in-frame clones only, not all of them. The sample has some 40,000 clones; about 90% are singletons. The source material was CD4+ or CD8+ T cells sorted from blood, sampled in a trial of the OX40 agonist ivuxolimab. These TCRs come from an adult with an advanced solid tumor such as melanoma, head and neck, liver or kidney cancer.

The V call is TRBV28, the J call TRBJ1-5; D ambiguous. Germline V lookup: CDR1 MDHEN, CDR2 SYDVKM. The CDR3 extends over 12 amino acids. V lost 2 bases and J 5 bases, leaving 4 bases between the germline ends. CDR3 sequence reads: CASSLDDQPQHF. CDR3 nucleotides: TGTGCCAGCAGTTTAGACGATCAGCCCCAGCATTTT.

J is TRBJ1-1 and V is TRBV6-6; perhaps TRBD1 as D (5 bases). CDR1 is MNHNY and CDR2 is SVGAGI in the germline V gene (reference sequence). This CDR3 has 15 residues. V lost 2 bases to trimming and J lost 3 bases, with 13 bases between them. The CDR3 region is CASSYEGDADTEAFF. CDR3 nucleotide sequence: TGTGCCAGCAGTTACGAAGGGGACGCAGACACTGAAGCTTTCTTT.

The genes are TRBV5-6 and TRBJ2-2; D remains unclear. Germline V gene lookup returns CDR1 SGHDT and CDR2 YYEEEE. CDR3 length: 13 residues. Deletions cut 3 bases from V and 6 bases from J, with 9 bases between. This CDR3 is CASSYVSSGELFF. As DNA, the CDR3 is TGTGCCAGCAGCTATGTAAGCTCCGGGGAGCTGTTTTTT.

The chain employs TRBV6-5 and TRBJ1-1; 7 bases align to TRBD1. The CDR3 spans 14 residues. CDR1 and CDR2 (germline): MNHEY, SVGAGI. The ends lost 6 bases at V and 1 base at J; junction bases unmatched: 5. The CDR3 DNA sequence: TGTGCCAGCAGATTGGACAGGCCGAACACTGAAGCTTTCTTT. Protein sequence: CASRLDRPNTEAFF.

The chain is built from TRBV6-1 and TRBJ2-1; 7 bases fit TRBD2. Per germline, CDR1 MNHNS and CDR2 SASEGT. The CDR3 consists of 12 residues. V was clipped by 3 bases and J by 11 bases; unmatched bases: 4. The CDR3 nucleotides are TGTGCCAGCAGTGATTTGGGAGGGAAGCAGTTCTTC. Protein product: CASSDLGGKQFF.

This clone has just one count. The chain is built from TRBV7-9 and TRBJ2-5; tentatively, D is TRBD1 (6 bases). The CDR3 sequence is 15 residues long. The germline CDR1 and CDR2 sequences are SEHNR and FQNEAQ (reference sequence). V was clipped by 5 bases and J by 2 bases, with 15 bases between them. The DNA for the CDR3 is TGTGCCAGCAGCGGCCCGGGACACAGTCAAGAGACCCAGTACTTC. It translates to CASSGPGHSQETQYF.

V and J are TRBV27 and TRBJ2-3; TRBD2 aligns across 8 bases. The CDR3 sequence is 14 residues long. V gave up 5 bases and J gave up 2 bases; unmatched junction bases: 3. Germline values: CDR1 MNHEY, CDR2 SMNVEV (reference sequence). CDR3 coding DNA: TGTGCCAGCAGTCTACTAGCGGCCACAGATACGCAGTATTTT. Protein: CASSLLAATDTQYF.

This chain joins TRBV9 and TRBJ2-7, with 9 positions matching TRBD2. The trim removed 0 bases at V and 5 bases at J, leaving 0 bases unmatched. The CDR3 runs to 13 residues. Germline CDR1 reads SGDLS; CDR2 reads YYNGEE. CDR3 bases: TGTGCCAGCAGCGTAGCTAGCGGGAACGAGCAGTACTTC. Its protein product is CASSVASGNEQYF.

In its sample, this clone was seen once. In the same sample, other DNA sequences code for this CDR3. The chain has TRBV4-1 and TRBJ2-2, with TRBD2 as a possible D gene (5 bases). CDR1 and CDR2 (germline): MGHRA, YSYEKL. The CDR3 has 15 amino acids. V gave up 4 bases and J gave up 1 base, with 10 bases separating them. DNA for the CDR3: TGCGCCAGCAGCCCGGGCGGGTTGAACACCGGGGAGCTGTTTTTT. This sequence encodes CASSPGGLNTGELFF.

The chain has TRBV2 and TRBJ2-4; no reliable D call. V was cut by 6 bases and J by 0 bases, with 18 bases left in between. The germline gives CDR1 SNHLY, CDR2 FYNNEI. The CDR3 sequence is 17 residues long. For the CDR3, the DNA is TGTGCCAGCAGCGGGCTTTATGTGGAGACAGCCAAAAACATTCAGTACTTC. Encoded protein: CASSGLYVETAKNIQYF.

J is TRBJ2-1 and V is TRBV10-1, with D perhaps assigned TRBD1 or TRBD2 (6 bases each). V was trimmed by 5 bases and J by 7 bases, leaving 15 bases between them. CDR1 and CDR2 (germline): WNHNN, SYGVQD (reference sequence). The CDR3 consists of 14 residues. The CDR3, as DNA: TGCGCCAGCAGTTTGGGCAGGGGAGGTAATGAGCAGTTCTTC. Translating it yields CASSLGRGGNEQFF.

The rearrangement joins TRBV30 to TRBJ2-2; D uncertain. The length of the CDR3 is 13 residues. Germline V gives CDR1 GTSNPN, CDR2 SVGIG (reference sequence). The V end was cut by 3 bases, the J end by 1 base, with 6 bases between. The CDR3, as DNA: TGTGCCTGGAGCGGCGGGAACACCGGGGAGCTGTTTTTT. The encoded protein is CAWSGGNTGELFF.

This chain connects TRBV11-2 to TRBJ1-1; the match to TRBD1 covers 7 bases. The ends lost 5 bases at V and 5 bases at J; junction bases unmatched: 5. The CDR3 length is 13 residues. Germline-derived CDR1 and CDR2 are SGHAT and FQNNGV. The CDR3 loop is CASSMTGITEAFF. CDR3 coding DNA: TGTGCCAGCAGCATGACAGGGATAACTGAAGCTTTCTTT.

V usage is TRBV15 and J usage is TRBJ2-3; D uncertain. The CDR3 has 14 amino acids. V was shortened by 6 bases and J by 4 bases, with 14 bases between the two germline ends. Germline V gene sequence: CDR1 LNHNV, CDR2 YYDKDF (reference sequence). The chain's CDR3 is CATSPSRMADTQYF. CDR3 nucleotides: TGTGCCACCAGTCCATCTAGGATGGCAGATACGCAGTATTTT.

This clone came up once. The chain joins TRBV7-9 to TRBJ1-1; 11 bases are a match to TRBD1. V trimming: 4 bases; J trimming: 5 bases; junction bases outside the gene matches: 6. The CDR3 extends over 15 amino acids. The germline V gene encodes CDR1 SEHNR and CDR2 FQNEAQ (reference sequence). The CDR3 sequence: CASSWGQGVRTEAFF. The DNA for the CDR3 is TGTGCCAGCAGCTGGGGACAGGGGGTAAGAACTGAAGCTTTCTTT. Full variable domain (missing parts from reference TRBV7-9 and TRBJ1-1): DTGVSQNPRHKITKRGQNVTFRCDPISEHNRLYWYRQTLGQGPEFLTYFQNEAQLEKSRLLSDRFSAERPKGSFSTLEIQRTEQGDSAMYLCASSWGQGVRTEAFFGQGTRLTVV.

The chain carries TRBV5-4 and TRBJ2-2, with 7 bases aligning to TRBD2. From germline, CDR1 is SGHNT and CDR2 YYREEE (reference sequence). This CDR3 is 15 amino acids long. V was pared by 3 bases and J by 4 bases, with 6 bases of the junction left unmatched. CDR3 loop: CASSSGGTGTGELFF. CDR3 in DNA: TGTGCCAGCAGCTCGGGGGGTACGGGCACCGGGGAGCTGTTTTTT.

The chain links TRBV14 to TRBJ2-1; TRBD1 matches at 11 bases. Unmatched junction bases numbered 0, after V lost 8 bases and J lost 3 bases. CDR1 and CDR2 from the germline V gene are SGHDN and FVKESK. CDR3 length: 13 residues. CDR3 DNA sequence: TGTGCCAGCGGGACAGGGGGCTACAATGAGCAGTTCTTC. Translated: CASGTGGYNEQFF. The variable domain in full, with the rest retrieved from reference TRBV14 and TRBJ2-1, is EAGVTQFPSHSVIEKGQTVTLRCDPISGHDNLYWYRRVMGKEIKFLLHFVKESKQDESGMPNNRFLAERTGGTYSTLKVQPAELEDSGVYFCASGTGGYNEQFFGPGTRLTVL.

This rearrangement joins TRBV28 to TRBJ1-5; 7 bases agree with TRBD1. V shed 2 bases and J 3 bases; nucleotides not matched to a gene: 7. There are 16 residues in the CDR3. Germline CDR1 and CDR2: MDHEN and SYDVKM. The CDR3 DNA follows: TGTGCCAGCAGTTTACTAACAGGGGCTATCAATCAGCCCCAGCATTTT. This gives the protein CASSLLTGAINQPQHF.